The 8 T cell receptor beta chains below all came from one sample that was sequenced in a study of blood T cells in healthy people across ages. Combining a sample-barcoded 5' primer with a J-beta primer mix, a second PCR ran for roughly 6 to 12 cycles. Each CDR3 protein gets one entry after TCRdb re-called the 5' RACE reads with MiXCR. The data show 800,000 to 900,000 distinct CDR3 sequences, with 55% to 65% seen just once and approximately 30% held by the top ten. The sequencing input was blood. The receptors were sampled from a man aged 25-40 years in good health.

This clonotype was observed a few times. This chain links TRBV29-1 with TRBJ1-2, with 10 bases identical to TRBD1. CDR3 length: 15 residues. Unmatched junction bases numbered 7, after V lost 0 bases and J lost 6 bases. Germline values: CDR1 SQVTM, CDR2 ANQGSEA. The CDR3 sequence is CSVEDRGQGLDGYTF. As DNA, the CDR3 is TGCAGCGTTGAAGATCGGGGACAGGGGTTGGATGGCTACACCTTC. The full variable domain, its missing parts supplied by reference TRBV29-1 and TRBJ1-2, is SAVISQKPSRDICQRGTSLTIQCQVDSQVTMMFWYRQQPGQSLTLIATANQGSEATYESGFVIDKFPISRPNLTFSTLTVSNMSPEDSSIYLCSVEDRGQGLDGYTFGSGTRLTVV.

This clonotype was counted a few times. This rearrangement joins TRBV3-1 to TRBJ2-7, with D possibly being TRBD1 or TRBD2 (5 bases each). The V gene's germline CDR1 is LGHDT and CDR2 YNNKEL (reference sequence). The CDR3 has 15 amino acids. V was pared by 2 bases and J by 0 bases, with 11 bases between. The CDR3 loop reads CASSQTRDASYEQYF. The CDR3 DNA reads as TGTGCCAGCAGCCAAACCCGGGACGCCTCCTACGAGCAGTACTTC.

This clonotype was seen more than once but under ten times. The J gene is TRBJ2-7, the V gene TRBV20-1; 8 bases map to TRBD2. This CDR3 spans 16 amino acids. CDR1 is DFQATT and CDR2 is SNEGSKA in the germline V gene (reference sequence). With V trimmed by 1 base and J by 2 bases, 10 bases remained unmatched. CDR3 amino acids: CSARAFLSSGAYEQYF. Written as DNA, the CDR3 is TGCAGTGCTAGAGCCTTTCTTAGTAGCGGGGCCTACGAGCAGTACTTC.

In its sample, this clonotype was seen a few times. The chain is built from TRBV6-5 and TRBJ2-3; D not certain. V was cut by 7 bases and J by 4 bases, with 15 bases left in between. In germline, CDR1 is MNHEY, CDR2 SVGAGI. The CDR3 has 14 amino acids. CDR3 sequence (DNA): TGTGCCAGCACGTACAACAACAAGGCAGATACGCAGTATTTT. It is translated as CASTYNNKADTQYF.

The chain recombines TRBV4-3 with TRBJ2-5; TRBD1 matches at 7 bases. The J call is in doubt because the DNA end fits TRBJ2-1 better. CDR3 length: 15 residues. Germline CDR1 and CDR2: LGHNA and YSLEER. The CDR3: CASSQGRDRGETQFF. The CDR3 coding sequence is TGCGCCAGCAGCCAAGGAAGGGACAGAGGAGAGACCCAGTTCTTC.

V and J are TRBV30 and TRBJ2-7; possibly TRBD1 for D (6 bases). V was clipped by 4 bases and J by 1 base, with 11 bases between them. Germline CDR1 is GTSNPN and CDR2 is SVGIG (reference sequence). The CDR3 spans 13 residues. The CDR3 spells CAWTSGESYEQYF. As DNA, the CDR3 is TGTGCCTGGACCTCAGGGGAATCCTACGAGCAGTACTTC.

About this clonotype: Compared with germline, one end of the junction differs, possibly owing to a read error. V usage is TRBV5-6 and J usage is TRBJ2-7, with 11 bases fitting TRBD2. Germline CDR1 reads SGHDT; CDR2 reads YYEEEE. The CDR3 has 15 amino acids. CDR3 residues: CASSSSGGTTYKQYF. CDR3 sequence (DNA): TGTGCCAGCAGCTCTAGCGGGGGGACCACCTACAAGCAGTACTTC.

This clonotype appeared a few times. This chain connects TRBV29-1 to TRBJ1-5; tentative D call: TRBD1 (5 bases). Germline CDR1 and CDR2: SQVTM and ANQGSEA. V gave up 7 bases and J gave up 0 bases, with 16 bases separating them. The CDR3 contains 15 residues. CDR3 region: CSAVAGQGSNQPQHF. For the CDR3, the DNA is TGCAGCGCGGTGGCAGGGCAGGGTAGCAATCAGCCCCAGCATTTT.